These 12 T cell receptor beta chains share one sample of origin, sequenced in a study of shared clonotypes between healthy human individuals (dated by TCRdb to 2020 to 2022). The library was built by means of the immunoSEQ multiplex PCR assay. TCRdb obtained this table from immuneACCESS and retained in-frame rearrangements with V and J assigned. These tables miss some clones; where compared with another copy, unresolved V genes account for less than half of the shortfall, and the remainder is unexplained. The sample yields about 2.5 million clones; 85% to 95% were counted once. The ten top clones hold more than 0.35% of the sample. Source material: naive CD4+ T cells from PBMCs. What the cell subset or site label conveys for this sample: CD45RA+ positively selected. These receptors were obtained from a man between 18 and 35 years old in good health. Some clones in this sample may be carry-over from other donors' samples.

This rearrangement joins TRBV7-3 to TRBJ2-3; TRBD2 aligns across 7 bases. Germline loops: CDR1 SGHTA, CDR2 FQGTGA. Trimming at V came to 4 bases and at J to 1 base, leaving 8 bases not matched to a gene. This CDR3 contains 16 residues. This chain's CDR3 is CASSSRGSKGTDTQYF. The CDR3 coding sequence is TGTGCCAGCAGCTCCCGCGGGAGTAAAGGCACAGATACGCAGTATTTT.

This rearrangement joins TRBV11-2 to TRBJ2-2; no firm D call. The germline V gene encodes CDR1 SGHAT and CDR2 FQNNGV. The CDR3 loop spans 15 amino acids. Trimming removed 2 bases at V and 0 bases at J, with 7 bases between. The CDR3 loop reads CASSLQPANTGELFF. CDR3 coding DNA: TGTGCCAGCAGCTTACAGCCCGCGAACACCGGGGAGCTGTTTTTT.

The chain links TRBV27 to TRBJ2-6, with 8 bases identical to TRBD1. The germline V gene encodes CDR1 MNHEY and CDR2 SMNVEV (reference sequence). V was clipped by 6 bases and J by 2 bases; unmatched bases: 3. The CDR3 sequence is 15 residues long. The chain's CDR3 is CASSVRGPGANVLTF. As DNA, the CDR3 is TGTGCCAGCAGCGTCAGGGGGCCTGGGGCCAACGTCCTGACTTTC. The full variable domain, completed using reference TRBV27 and TRBJ2-6, is EAQVTQNPRYLITVTGKKLTVTCSQNMNHEYMSWYRQDPGLGLRQIYYSMNVEVTDKGDVPEGYKVSRKEKRNFPLILESPSPNQTSLYFCASSVRGPGANVLTFGAGSRLTVL.

The chain links TRBV6-1 to TRBJ2-5, with D tentatively TRBD1 (6 bases). Trimming stripped 3 bases from V and 9 bases from J, with 17 bases between. The CDR3 has 14 residues. Per germline, CDR1 MNHNS and CDR2 SASEGT. CDR3 in amino acids: CASSDPGEIGAQYF. CDR3 DNA sequence: TGTGCCAGCAGTGACCCAGGGGAGATAGGGGCCCAGTACTTC.

The chain couples TRBV10-1 to TRBJ1-2; D perhaps matches TRBD1 (6 bases). This CDR3 is built from 12 residues. Per the germline V gene, CDR1 is WNHNN and CDR2 is SYGVQD (reference sequence). CDR3 region: CLFAEGGYGYTF. CDR3 DNA: TGCCTATTCGCAGAGGGGGGCTATGGCTACACCTTC.

The J gene is TRBJ2-7, the V gene TRBV28; D is perhaps TRBD1 or TRBD2 (5 bases each). Germline V gene data show CDR1 as MDHEN and CDR2 as SYDVKM. The V end was cut by 6 bases, the J end by 12 bases, with 15 bases between. CDR3 length: 11 residues. The CDR3 DNA follows: TGTGCCAGCAGGGGGGAGAGGAATTTGTACTTC. Its protein product is CASRGERNLYF.

In this sample, this clone turned up once. The chain has TRBV27 and TRBJ1-1; D gene uncertain. In germline, CDR1 is MNHEY, CDR2 SMNVEV (reference sequence). V lost 1 base and J lost 2, with 11 bases in between. The CDR3 consists of 15 residues. The CDR3 bases are TGTGCCAGCAGTTTATTTCTGGCAAGTAACACTGAAGCTTTCTTT. Its protein product is CASSLFLASNTEAFF.

The V call is TRBV15, the J call TRBJ2-1; 10 bases are a match to TRBD2. The CDR3 length is 16 residues. V lost 4 bases to trimming and J lost 9 bases; unmatched junction nucleotides: 12. The germline gives CDR1 LNHNV, CDR2 YYDKDF (reference sequence). CDR3: CATSKGEREGRLEQFF. In DNA form, the CDR3 reads TGTGCCACCAGCAAAGGCGAGCGGGAGGGCCGGCTTGAGCAGTTCTTC. Together with reference TRBV15 and TRBJ2-1, the CDR3 gives the full variable domain: DAMVIQNPRYQVTQFGKPVTLSCSQTLNHNVMYWYQQKSSQAPKLLFHYYDKDFNNEADTPDNFQSRRPNTSFCFLDIRSPGLGDTAMYLCATSKGEREGRLEQFFGPGTRLTVL.

For this clone: Other DNA sequences of this sample code for an identical CDR3. The chain couples TRBV28 to TRBJ2-5; no clear D gene. The length of the CDR3 is 13 residues. V lost 3 bases to trimming and J lost 4 bases, with 9 bases between them. Germline V gene lookup returns CDR1 MDHEN and CDR2 SYDVKM. CDR3 protein: CASSFLGRETQYF. For the CDR3, the DNA is TGTGCCAGCAGTTTTTTGGGCCGAGAGACCCAGTACTTC.

The chain has TRBV5-1 and TRBJ1-1, with 8 bases identical to TRBD1. The J segment lost 3 bases and the V segment lost 4 bases, leaving 2 bases of the junction unmatched. Germline V gives CDR1 SGHRS, CDR2 YFSETQ. This CDR3 is 13 amino acids long. The CDR3 sequence: CASSGTGHTEAFF. In DNA, the CDR3 is TGCGCCAGCAGCGGGACAGGACACACTGAAGCTTTCTTT.

V usage is TRBV28 and J usage is TRBJ2-5; D may correspond to TRBD1 or TRBD2 (5 bases each). The V end lost 3 bases, the J end lost 3 bases, and 11 bases lay between the germline ends. The CDR3 extends over 14 amino acids. Germline V gene sequence: CDR1 MDHEN, CDR2 SYDVKM. As DNA, the CDR3 is TGTGCCAGCAGTTTCTTCGGGACCAAAGAGACCCAGTACTTC. Protein: CASSFFGTKETQYF.

The sample holds one count of this clone. The chain joins TRBV6-1 to TRBJ2-7, with D possibly TRBD1 on 7 matching bases. Germline V gives CDR1 MNHNS, CDR2 SASEGT. The CDR3 covers 14 residues. V was shortened by 6 bases and J by 3 bases, with 15 bases between the two germline ends. The CDR3 coding sequence is TGTGCCAGCAGCATACCAGGGGGAGGCTACGAGCAGTACTTC. Protein product: CASSIPGGGYEQYF.